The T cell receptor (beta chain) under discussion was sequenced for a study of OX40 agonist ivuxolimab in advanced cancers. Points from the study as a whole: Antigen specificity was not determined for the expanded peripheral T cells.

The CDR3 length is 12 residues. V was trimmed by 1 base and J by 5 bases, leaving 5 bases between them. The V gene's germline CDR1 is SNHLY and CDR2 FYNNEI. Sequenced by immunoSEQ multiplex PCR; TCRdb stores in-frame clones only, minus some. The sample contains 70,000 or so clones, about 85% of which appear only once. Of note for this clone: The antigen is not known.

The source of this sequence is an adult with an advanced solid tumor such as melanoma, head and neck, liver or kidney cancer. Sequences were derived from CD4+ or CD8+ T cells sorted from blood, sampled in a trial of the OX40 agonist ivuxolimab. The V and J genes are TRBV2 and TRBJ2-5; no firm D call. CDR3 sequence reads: CASSEVRETQYF. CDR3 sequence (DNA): TGTGCCAGCAGTGAAGTCAGGGAGACCCAGTACTTC. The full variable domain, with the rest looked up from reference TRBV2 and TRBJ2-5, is EPEVTQTPSHQVTQMGQEVILRCVPISNHLYFYWYRQILGQKVEFLVSFYNNEISEKSEIFDDQFSVERPDGSNFTLKIRSTKLEDSAMYFCASSEVRETQYFGPGTRLLVL.